The source of this T cell receptor beta chain is a study of shared clonotypes between healthy human individuals. General observations from the study: Across a handful of donors, naive CD4 shared 4.5% to 6%, naive CD8 over 3%, memory CD4 2% to 2.5%, memory CD8 approximately 0.4%.

The V segment lost 5 bases and the J segment 4 bases; nucleotides outside the gene matches: 0. The CDR3 has 13 residues. Germline CDR1 is MNHNY and CDR2 is SVGAGI (reference sequence). Repertoires were generated with immunoSEQ multiplex PCR, while TCRdb's copy carries only in-frame clones and drops some. The profile shows 90,000 to 130,000 clones, 68% of them singletons. This clone showed up just a few times. Antigen unknown. There were only Caucasian adults among the donors, and all lived in Nashville, Tennessee. CD8 memory cells included CD45RO+ cells plus CCR7-negative CD45RA+ TemRA cells. Sequencing was performed on memory CD8+ T cells sorted from blood. Subset indicated: CD45RO+ cells pooled with CCR7-negative TemRA cells. The chain has TRBV6-6 and TRBJ2-2; 8 nucleotides agree with TRBD2. The source is a woman younger than 45 in good health. CDR3 loop: CASSSGSTGELFF. The CDR3 coding sequence is TGTGCCAGCAGTAGCGGGAGCACCGGGGAGCTGTTTTTT.